This T cell receptor beta chain is drawn from a study of T cells in Graves' hyperthyroidism and ophthalmopathy. From RNA transcripts, TCR beta CDR3 regions were amplified. Researchers ran a first-round RT-PCR on the TCR CDR3 using the HTBI primer set. From the multiplex PCR reads, TCRdb called clonotypes with MiXCR, one entry per CDR3 protein. The table has about 300,000 distinct CDR3 sequences, 16% seen once; the top ten hold 33%. This clonotype was seen many times. Out of about 10 ml of fresh peripheral blood came the PBMCs. Sequenced: blood. The clonotype comes from a man aged 30 to 45 with Graves' hyperthyroidism.

CDR3 bases: TGTGCCAGCAGTTACAAGGGGGGCGTGTACACTGAAGCTTTCTTT. As protein: CASSYKGGVYTEAFF. The chain employs TRBV6-1 and TRBJ1-1; D is possibly TRBD1 (6 bases). V was trimmed by 5 bases and J by 3 bases, leaving 16 bases between them. This CDR3 comprises 15 residues. CDR1 and CDR2 (germline): MNHNS, SASEGT.